The TCR beta chain described here comes from a study of cytomegalovirus exposure and HLA in healthy donors. As concerns this clone: Its antigen is unknown.

13 Jbeta primers and 60 Vbeta primers were used for the PCR. Some clones are missing from TCRdb's copy, which holds only in-frame ones; the method was immunoSEQ multiplex PCR. The sample has some 150,000 clones; 70% to 80% are singletons. Each donor was healthy, and each was a bone marrow donor. Study-wide points: Across HLA loci, a later analysis found differing TCR association rates, with DRB1 most and HLA-C fewest.

The germline CDR1 and CDR2 sequences are SGHTA and FQGNSA. The CDR3 runs to 16 residues. The V segment lost 1 base and the J segment 7 bases; nucleotides outside the gene matches: 7. Sequencing used PBMCs. V and J are TRBV7-2 and TRBJ1-6, with TRBD1 matching 7 bases. This sequence originates from a man aged 40-49 years in good health and CMV-seronegative. In nucleotides, the CDR3 is TGTGCCAGCAGCTTAGGGGGACAGATGGGGAATTCACCCCTCCACTTT. Its protein is CASSLGGQMGNSPLHF.